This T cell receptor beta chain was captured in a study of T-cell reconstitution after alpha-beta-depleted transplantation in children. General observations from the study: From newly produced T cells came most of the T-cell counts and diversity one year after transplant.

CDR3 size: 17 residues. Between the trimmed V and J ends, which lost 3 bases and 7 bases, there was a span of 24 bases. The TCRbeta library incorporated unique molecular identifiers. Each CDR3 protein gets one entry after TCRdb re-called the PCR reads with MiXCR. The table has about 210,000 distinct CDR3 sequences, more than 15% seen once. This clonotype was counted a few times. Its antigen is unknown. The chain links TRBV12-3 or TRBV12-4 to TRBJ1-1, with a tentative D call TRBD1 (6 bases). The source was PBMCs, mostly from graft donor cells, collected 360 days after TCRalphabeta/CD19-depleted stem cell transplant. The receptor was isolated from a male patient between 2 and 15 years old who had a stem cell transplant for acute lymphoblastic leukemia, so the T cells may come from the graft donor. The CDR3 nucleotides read TGTGCCAGCAGTTTTTCGGTCTGGACAGTACTGTGGGGTGAAGCTTTCTTT. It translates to CASSFSVWTVLWGEAFF.